These 18 T cell receptor beta chains originate from one sample sequenced in a study of blood T cell repertoires in COVID-19. The table came from immunoSEQ multiplex PCR; TCRdb's copy has only in-frame clones and leaves some out. The sample contains about 230,000 clones, roughly 76% of which appear only once. Sequencing was done on a sample of peripheral blood. These receptors all stem from a woman of 80 years or more with COVID-19, enrolled during active disease.

The genes are TRBV19 and TRBJ2-3, with a weak D call TRBD1 (5 bases). Germline assignment: CDR1 LNHDA and CDR2 SQIVND (reference sequence). The length of the CDR3 is 14 residues. The ends were cut back, 5 bases at V and 1 base at J, with 10 bases in the middle. This CDR3 reads CASSSRQRTDTQYF. In DNA, the CDR3 is TGTGCCAGTAGTTCCCGACAGCGCACAGATACGCAGTATTTT.

The rearrangement joins TRBV2 to TRBJ1-5, with 10 bases aligning to TRBD1. The CDR3 loop spans 14 amino acids. J was trimmed by 7 bases and V by 6 bases; bases with no gene match: 6. The germline V gene encodes CDR1 SNHLY and CDR2 FYNNEI. CDR3 bases: TGTGCCAGCAGAGGGGACAGGGGCGGACAGCCCCAGCATTTT. As protein: CASRGDRGGQPQHF.

This clone has a handful of counts. V usage is TRBV5-4 and J usage is TRBJ2-5, with a tentative D call TRBD1 (6 bases). CDR1 SGHNT and CDR2 YYREEE come from the germline V gene (reference sequence). Deletions cut 0 bases from V and 2 bases from J, with 8 bases between. The CDR3 covers 14 residues. The CDR3, as DNA: TGTGCCAGCAGCTTGGCCGGGACACAAGAGACCCAGTACTTC. This encodes CASSLAGTQETQYF.

V and J are TRBV3-1 (or the pseudogene TRBV3-2) and TRBJ1-1; D unresolved. Germline lookup yields CDR1 LGHDT and CDR2 YNNKEL (reference sequence). Trimming removed 4 bases from V and 4 bases from J, with 10 bases in between. The CDR3 extends over 13 amino acids. CDR3 DNA sequence: TGTGCCAGCAGCCCTGGAGGGTTCACTGAAGCTTTCTTT. It yields the protein CASSPGGFTEAFF.

The count of this clone is one. This chain links TRBV6-6 with TRBJ2-5; 10 bases map to TRBD1. Germline CDR1 and CDR2: MNHNY and SVGAGI (reference sequence). CDR3 length: 15 amino acids. V shed 2 bases, J shed 2 bases, and the junction held 2 bases outside the gene matches. CDR3 sequence: CASSYGQGVQETQYF. In nucleotides, the CDR3 is TGTGCCAGCAGTTACGGACAGGGGGTGCAAGAGACCCAGTACTTC.

The chain combines TRBV28 with TRBJ1-5, with TRBD1 as a possible D gene (5 bases). Trimming removed 4 bases from V and 2 bases from J, with 12 bases in between. The V gene's germline CDR1 is MDHEN and CDR2 SYDVKM. There are 15 residues in the CDR3. The CDR3 here is CASSSPGSGNQPQHF. In nucleotides, the CDR3 is TGTGCCAGCAGTTCCCCAGGGTCGGGCAATCAGCCCCAGCATTTT.

The chain joins TRBV7-2 to TRBJ2-2; 12 bases match TRBD2. CDR3 length equals 19 residues. The J segment lost 1 base and the V segment lost 5 bases, leaving 11 bases of the junction unmatched. In germline, CDR1 is SGHTA, CDR2 FQGNSA. CDR3 residues: CASSPRTSGEVGNTGELFF. DNA of the CDR3: TGTGCCAGCAGCCCGCGGACTAGCGGGGAGGTGGGGAACACCGGGGAGCTGTTTTTT.

V is TRBV3-1 (or the pseudogene TRBV3-2) and J is TRBJ2-5; possible D gene TRBD2, 5 bases. The V gene lost 4 bases and the J gene lost 10 bases, with 16 bases spanning the gap. Germline-derived CDR1 and CDR2 are LGHDT and YNNKEL (reference sequence). This CDR3 is 13 amino acids long. The chain's CDR3 is CASSPRQVRDQYF. The CDR3 bases are TGTGCCAGCAGCCCCCGTCAAGTGAGGGACCAGTACTTC.

V usage is TRBV15 and J usage is TRBJ2-3; D is perhaps TRBD1 (5 bases). The germline V and J ends were trimmed by 2 bases and 2 bases, with 14 bases remaining between them. Germline V gene sequence: CDR1 LNHNV, CDR2 YYDKDF (reference sequence). This CDR3 spans 16 amino acids. The CDR3 sequence: CATSRSRAVDTDTQYF. CDR3 nucleotide sequence: TGTGCCACCAGCAGATCCAGGGCGGTGGACACAGATACGCAGTATTTT.

The genes are TRBV29-1 and TRBJ1-1; 8 bases are shared with TRBD1. With V trimmed by 8 bases and J by 6 bases, 8 bases remained unmatched. Germline-derived CDR1 and CDR2 are SQVTM and ANQGSEA. The CDR3 contains 12 residues. The CDR3 protein is CSTSRTGSEAFF. DNA for the CDR3: TGCAGCACCTCCAGGACAGGGTCTGAAGCTTTCTTT.

The genes are TRBV19 and TRBJ1-6, with TRBD1 identical over 9 bases. Germline CDR1 LNHDA, CDR2 SQIVND (reference sequence). Germline trimming cut 5 bases from V and 4 bases from J; bases unmatched to any gene: 3. The CDR3 extends over 15 amino acids. The CDR3 region has the DNA TGTGCCAGTAGTCCTGGGACAGGGTATAATTCACCCCTCCACTTT. This encodes CASSPGTGYNSPLHF.

The CDR3 protein is CASSFPGGNTEAFF. The CDR3 DNA reads TGTGCCAGCAGCTTCCCAGGGGGGAACACTGAAGCTTTCTTT. The gene calls are TRBV11-2 and TRBJ1-1; 7 nucleotides align to TRBD1. Germline V CDR1 and CDR2: SGHAT, FQNNGV. J gave up 1 base and V 3 bases, and 2 bases lay outside the gene matches. This CDR3 comprises 14 residues.

This clone occurred once. V gene TRBV15 combines with J gene TRBJ1-3, with 7 bases identical to TRBD1. The CDR3 is 18 amino acids. Trimming removed 4 bases from V and 1 base from J; junction bases left unmatched: 13. From germline, CDR1 is LNHNV and CDR2 YYDKDF (reference sequence). Here the CDR3 reads CATSKGQKYYGSGNTIYF. CDR3 sequence (DNA): TGTGCCACCAGCAAGGGACAGAAGTACTATGGATCTGGAAACACCATATATTTT.

The V call is TRBV10-3, the J call TRBJ2-1; 8 bases line up with TRBD1. CDR1 and CDR2 from the germline V gene are ENHRY and SYGVKD. Trimming at V came to 6 bases and at J to 5 bases, leaving 6 bases not matched to a gene. The CDR3 consists of 14 residues. CDR3: CAIRPGQEDNEQFF. The CDR3 coding sequence is TGTGCCATCAGACCGGGACAGGAGGACAATGAGCAGTTCTTC.

V and J are TRBV29-1 and TRBJ1-1; D gene unclear. Germline V lookup: CDR1 SQVTM, CDR2 ANQGSEA. The germline V and J ends were trimmed by 6 bases and 3 bases, with 17 bases remaining between them. This CDR3 has 14 amino acids. For the CDR3, the DNA is TGCAGCGTCGTCCGTCCCCCCGGGGACACTGAAGCTTTCTTT. Protein: CSVVRPPGDTEAFF.

This clone is a singleton in its sample. The gene calls are TRBV19 and TRBJ2-1; 11 bases fit TRBD2. The length of the CDR3 is 17 residues. The germline CDR1 and CDR2 sequences are LNHDA and SQIVND (reference sequence). J gave up 8 bases and V 1 base, and 10 bases lay outside the gene matches. The CDR3 region has the DNA TGTGCCAGTAGTATAGGAAACTTAGCGGGGGGGCTCGATGAGCAGTTCTTC. This encodes CASSIGNLAGGLDEQFF.

The V call is TRBV5-1, the J call TRBJ2-2; possibly TRBD2 for D (6 bases). Germline lookup yields CDR1 SGHRS and CDR2 YFSETQ. CDR3 length: 13 residues. V was clipped by 3 bases and J by 3 bases, with 6 bases between them. Here the CDR3 DNA reads TGCGCCAGCAGCTGGGACTACACCGGGGAGCTGTTTTTT. Amino acids: CASSWDYTGELFF. The entire variable domain, with the rest obtained from reference TRBV5-1 and TRBJ2-2, is as follows: KAGVTQTPRYLIKTRGQQVTLSCSPISGHRSVSWYQQTPGQGLQFLFEYFSETQRNKGNFPGRFSGRQFSNSRSEMNVSTLELGDSALYLCASSWDYTGELFFGEGSRLTVL.

This clone was counted once. The chain couples TRBV18 to TRBJ1-3; tentatively, D is TRBD1 (6 bases). CDR3 length equals 12 residues. Per the germline V gene, CDR1 is KGHSH and CDR2 is LQKENI. Trimming took 5 bases from V and 5 from J, leaving 7 bases between them. The CDR3 DNA sequence: TGTGCCAGCTCAGGGGACAGAAACACCATATATTTT. This encodes CASSGDRNTIYF.